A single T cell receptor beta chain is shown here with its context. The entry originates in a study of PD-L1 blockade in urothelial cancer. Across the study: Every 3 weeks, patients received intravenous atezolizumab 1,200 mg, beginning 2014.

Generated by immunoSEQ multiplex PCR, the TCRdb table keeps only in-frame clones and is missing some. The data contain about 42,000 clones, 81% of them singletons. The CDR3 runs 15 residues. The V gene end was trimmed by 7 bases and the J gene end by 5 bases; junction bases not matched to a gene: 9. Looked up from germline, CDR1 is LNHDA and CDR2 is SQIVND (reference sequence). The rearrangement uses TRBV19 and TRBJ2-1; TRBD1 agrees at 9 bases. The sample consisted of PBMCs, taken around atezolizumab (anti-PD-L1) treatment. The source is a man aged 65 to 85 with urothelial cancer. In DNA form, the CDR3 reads TGTGCCAGTACCCACCGGGGACAGGGCCACAATGAGCAGTTCTTC. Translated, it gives CASTHRGQGHNEQFF.